One T cell receptor (beta chain) is described in this entry. The antigen is not known. These data originate in a study of blood T cells in healthy people across ages. CDR3 length equals 14 residues. Germline CDR1 MDHEN, CDR2 SYDVKM. V lost 4 bases to trimming and J lost 9 bases; unmatched junction nucleotides: 10. The study recruited healthy Caucasian donors from Russia who were aged about 6 to 95. Donors gave roughly 10 milliliters of peripheral blood apiece. A sample-barcoded 5' primer and a J-beta primer mix were used in a second PCR of roughly 7 to 11 cycles. Each TCR beta cDNA got a 12-nucleotide random molecular identifier. TCRdb redid the calling of the 5' RACE reads with MiXCR, one entry per CDR3 protein. The sample carries 1.5 million to 1.9 million distinct CDR3 sequences, approximately 42% recorded once. General study points: Unsorted PBMC input precluded a conclusive naive versus antigen-experienced comparison.

The receptor was isolated from a woman aged 18-29 years in good health. The sample taken for sequencing was blood. The chain combines TRBV28 with TRBJ2-3; 7 bases are shared with TRBD1. CDR3: CASSSQGGRVTQYF. As DNA, the CDR3 is TGTGCCAGCAGTTCCCAAGGGGGCCGGGTCACGCAGTATTTT.